This T cell receptor (beta chain) was profiled in a study of vaccination and CD4 T cells after COVID-19. Background on the study: Convalescent persons amounted to six males plus four females, two of whom were Hispanic. Study-level points and caveats: It was observed that, in convalescent patients, a median about 86% of reactive clones arose only post-vaccination. Rising from roughly 21 to 40, the median of SARS-CoV-2-reactive clonotypes did not change significantly. Spike mono-reactive clones accounted for 304 of the 307 vaccine-specific clones found in convalescent patients.

Losses at the gene ends were 5 bases for V and 4 bases for J; bases not matched to a gene: 6. In germline, CDR1 is SGHVS, CDR2 FNYEAQ. The CDR3 is made up of 14 amino acids. The sample's time point: late sampling 161 to 241 days after vaccination in a few convalescent patients. TCRdb analysed the PCR reads with MiXCR anew, one entry per CDR3 protein. The sample lists some 40,000 distinct CDR3 sequences; around 35% were seen once. This clonotype was observed a few times. The target antigen is unknown. The chain employs TRBV7-6 and TRBJ2-7, with 9 bases fitting TRBD2. The material sequenced was CD4+ T cells from blood, taken about 7 months after SARS-CoV-2 vaccination. The receptor was derived from a human donor who had recovered from COVID-19. The CDR3 sequence: CASSPGREGYEQYF. The CDR3 coding sequence is TGTGCCAGCAGCCCGGGGCGGGAGGGGTACGAGCAGTACTTC.